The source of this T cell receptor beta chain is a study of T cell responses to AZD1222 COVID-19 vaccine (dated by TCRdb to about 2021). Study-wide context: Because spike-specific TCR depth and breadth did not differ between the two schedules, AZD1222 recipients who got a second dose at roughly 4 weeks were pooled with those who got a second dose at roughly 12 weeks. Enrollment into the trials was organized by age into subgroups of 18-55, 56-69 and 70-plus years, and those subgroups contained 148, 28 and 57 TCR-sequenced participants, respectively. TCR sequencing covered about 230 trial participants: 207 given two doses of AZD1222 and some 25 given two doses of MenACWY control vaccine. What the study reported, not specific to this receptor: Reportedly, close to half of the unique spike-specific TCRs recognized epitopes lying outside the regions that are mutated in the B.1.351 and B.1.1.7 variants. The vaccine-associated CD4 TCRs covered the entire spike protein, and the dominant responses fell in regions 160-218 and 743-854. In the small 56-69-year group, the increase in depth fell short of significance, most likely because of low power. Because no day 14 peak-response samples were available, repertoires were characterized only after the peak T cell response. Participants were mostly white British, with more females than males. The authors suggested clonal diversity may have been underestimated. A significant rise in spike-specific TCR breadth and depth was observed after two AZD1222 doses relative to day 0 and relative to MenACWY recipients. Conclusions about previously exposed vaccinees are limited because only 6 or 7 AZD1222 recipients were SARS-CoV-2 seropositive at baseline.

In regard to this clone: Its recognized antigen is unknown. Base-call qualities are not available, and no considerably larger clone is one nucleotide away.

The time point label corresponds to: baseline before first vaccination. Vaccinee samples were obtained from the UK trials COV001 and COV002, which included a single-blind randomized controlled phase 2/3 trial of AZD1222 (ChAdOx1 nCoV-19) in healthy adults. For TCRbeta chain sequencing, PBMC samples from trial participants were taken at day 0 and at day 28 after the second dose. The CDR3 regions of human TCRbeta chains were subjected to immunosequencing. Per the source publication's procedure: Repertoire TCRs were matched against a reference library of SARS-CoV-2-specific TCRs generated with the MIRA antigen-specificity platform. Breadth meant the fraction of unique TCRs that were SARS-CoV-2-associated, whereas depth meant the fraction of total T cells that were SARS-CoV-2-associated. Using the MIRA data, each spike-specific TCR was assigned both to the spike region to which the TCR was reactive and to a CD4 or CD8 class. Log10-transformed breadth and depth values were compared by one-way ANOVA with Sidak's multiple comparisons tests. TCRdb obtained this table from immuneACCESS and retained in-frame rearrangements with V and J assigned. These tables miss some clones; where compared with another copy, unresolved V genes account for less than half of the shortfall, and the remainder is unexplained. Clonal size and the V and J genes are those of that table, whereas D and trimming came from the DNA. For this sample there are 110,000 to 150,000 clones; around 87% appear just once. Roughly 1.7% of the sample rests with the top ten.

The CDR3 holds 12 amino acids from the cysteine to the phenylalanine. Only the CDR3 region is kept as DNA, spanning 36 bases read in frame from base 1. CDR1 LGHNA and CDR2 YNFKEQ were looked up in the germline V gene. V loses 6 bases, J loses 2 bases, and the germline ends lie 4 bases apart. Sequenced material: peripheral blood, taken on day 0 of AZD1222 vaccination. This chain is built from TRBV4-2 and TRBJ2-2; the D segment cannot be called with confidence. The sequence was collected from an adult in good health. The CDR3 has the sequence CASSINTGELFF. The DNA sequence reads TGTGCCAGCAGTATTAACACCGGGGAGCTGTTTTTT.